Listed below are T cell receptor beta chains from one sample, sequenced in a study of blood T cell repertoires in COVID-19. Here immunoSEQ multiplex PCR was the method, and the copy in TCRdb shows in-frame clones only, minus some. This table has approximately 300,000 clones, 85% to 90% appearing once. The source material was PBMCs or T cells enriched from blood (not recorded which). The receptors derive from a woman in her 30s who had recovered from COVID-19. Both conserved end residues are part of each CDR3.

cdr3_length: 13
v_call: TRBV7-3
cdr3_aa: CASSLNSGTEAFF

cdr3_length: 13
v_call: TRBV28
cdr3_aa: CASSPGGPYEQYF

cdr3_length: 13
v_call: TRBV12-3/TRBV12-4
cdr3_aa: CASSFQDNQPQHF

cdr3_length: 12
v_call: TRBV12-5
cdr3_aa: CASGFGEGEQFF

cdr3_length: 12
v_call: TRBV29-1
cdr3_aa: CSVGIGDYEQYF

cdr3_length: 15
v_call: TRBV7-8
cdr3_aa: CASSRIRTGAYEQYF

cdr3_length: 14
v_call: TRBV10-3
cdr3_aa: CAISGLSEFDEQFF

cdr3_length: 14
v_call: TRBV30
cdr3_aa: CAWRPRGRNTEAFF

cdr3_length: 16
v_call: TRBV7-2
cdr3_aa: CASSHRLAGVTDTQYF

cdr3_length: 14
v_call: TRBV7-9
cdr3_aa: CASSFGQVNTEAFF

cdr3_length: 15
v_call: TRBV6-5
cdr3_aa: CASSYSSDRGSPLHF

cdr3_length: 17
v_call: TRBV11-2
cdr3_aa: CASSLDLWGQGANEQYF

cdr3_length: 16
v_call: TRBV5-1
cdr3_aa: CASSPTGLTIQETQYF

cdr3_length: 15
v_call: TRBV6-5
cdr3_aa: CASSYSGGSSYEQYF